The present entry profiles one TCR beta chain with its context. The target antigen is unknown. The data belong to a study of blood T cells in healthy people across ages. Extraction of total RNA produced a minimum of 5 micrograms from each sample. The CDR3 covers 15 residues. Germline trimming cut 1 base from V and 4 bases from J; bases unmatched to any gene: 1. The germline V gene has CDR1 MGHRA and CDR2 YSYEKL. Study observations and caveats: From one million sequenced T cells, diversity estimates were lower bounds. Roughly linear declines in TCR beta diversity per million T cells occurred with age.

Through a sample-barcoded 5' primer and a J-beta primer mix, a second PCR was run for 7 to 11 cycles. TCRdb ran MiXCR on the 5' RACE reads and lists one entry per CDR3 protein. The sample has around 750,000 distinct CDR3 sequences, roughly 50% seen once. Input material: blood. The V call is TRBV4-1, the J call TRBJ2-2; 9 nucleotides agree with TRBD2. This receptor was obtained from an elderly man in good health. CDR3 residues: CASSQVAGVTGELFF. In DNA form, the CDR3 reads TGCGCCAGCAGCCAAGTAGCGGGAGTCACCGGGGAGCTGTTTTTT.